The entry that follows covers one T cell receptor beta chain sequence. The data were taken from a study of control samples from healthy donors and cancer patients. Generated by immunoSEQ multiplex PCR, the TCRdb table keeps only in-frame clones and is missing some. The sample consists of 170,000 or so clones, around 90% of them appearing once. Germline V gene lookup returns CDR1 SNHLY and CDR2 FYNNEI. The CDR3 runs 14 residues. Deletions cut 8 bases from V and 3 bases from J, with 15 bases between. V usage is TRBV2 and J usage is TRBJ2-3; tentatively, D is TRBD1 (6 bases). Specimen: blood. The receptor was derived from a woman aged 45-65 years in good health. In DNA form, the CDR3 reads TGTGCCAGCCAACCAGGGGCCGCTACAGATACGCAGTATTTT. Translation: CASQPGAATDTQYF.